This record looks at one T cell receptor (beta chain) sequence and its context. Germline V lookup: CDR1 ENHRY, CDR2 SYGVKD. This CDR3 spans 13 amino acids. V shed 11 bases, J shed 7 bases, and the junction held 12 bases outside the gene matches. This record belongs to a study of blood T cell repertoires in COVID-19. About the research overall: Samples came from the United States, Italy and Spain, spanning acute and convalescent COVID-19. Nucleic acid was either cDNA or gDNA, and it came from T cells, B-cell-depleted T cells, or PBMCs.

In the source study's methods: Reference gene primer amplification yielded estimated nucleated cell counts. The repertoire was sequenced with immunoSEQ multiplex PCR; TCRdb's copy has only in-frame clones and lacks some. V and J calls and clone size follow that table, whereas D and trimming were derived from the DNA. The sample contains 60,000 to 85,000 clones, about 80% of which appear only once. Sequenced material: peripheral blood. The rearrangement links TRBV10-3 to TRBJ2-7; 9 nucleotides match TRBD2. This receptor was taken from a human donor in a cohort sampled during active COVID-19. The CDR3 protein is CAATGREGSEQYF. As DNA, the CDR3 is TGTGCCGCCACGGGGCGGGAGGGTAGTGAGCAGTACTTC.